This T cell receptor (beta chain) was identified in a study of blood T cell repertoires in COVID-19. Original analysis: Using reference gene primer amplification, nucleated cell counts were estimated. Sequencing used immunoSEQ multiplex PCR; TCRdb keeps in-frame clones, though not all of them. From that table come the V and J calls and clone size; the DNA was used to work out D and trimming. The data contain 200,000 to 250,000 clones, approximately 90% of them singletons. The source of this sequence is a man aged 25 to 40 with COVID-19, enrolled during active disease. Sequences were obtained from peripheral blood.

DNA for the CDR3: TGTGCCAGCTCGTCAGATAGCGGGAGTACGGACACCGGGGAGCTGTTTTTT. This encodes CASSSDSGSTDTGELFF. The chain links TRBV18 to TRBJ2-2; 9 bases line up with TRBD2. The V gene end was trimmed by 6 bases and the J gene end by 3 bases; junction bases not matched to a gene: 11. This CDR3 contains 17 residues. Germline values: CDR1 KGHSH, CDR2 LQKENI. Looking up the rest from reference TRBV18 and TRBJ2-2 gives the full variable domain: NAGVMQNPRHLVRRRGQEARLRCSPMKGHSHVYWYRQLPEEGLKFMVYLQKENIIDESGMPKERFSAEFPKEGPSILRIQQVVRGDSAAYFCASSSDSGSTDTGELFFGEGSRLTVL.